This TCR beta chain is from a study of tumor-infiltrating lymphocytes in primary liver carcinoma. Production of TCR beta cDNA used around 500 ng total RNA together with a constant-region primer. It was through three nested multiplex PCR rounds of slightly modified ARM-PCR that TCR beta libraries arose. Two initial PCR rounds of roughly 10 cycles each paired TRBV1-TRBV30 forward primers with a C-beta reverse primer. One entry per CDR3 protein, called by TCRdb with MiXCR from the multiplex PCR reads. Of almost 200,000 distinct CDR3 sequences listed, around 60% are singletons. The authors took blood RNA from unsorted whole blood and also extracted germline DNA. Note on this clonotype: This clone may be a read error of a much larger clone one base away.

J was trimmed by 1 base and V by 7 bases; bases with no gene match: 4. The CDR3 runs to 13 residues. This chain uses TRBV12-3 or TRBV12-4 with TRBJ2-7, with 7 positions matching TRBD1. The receptor comes from a woman aged 60 to 75 with primary liver carcinoma and hepatitis B virus infection. Sequenced sample: peripheral blood. The CDR3 is CASMTTGSYEQYF. DNA of the CDR3: TGTGCCAGCATGACGACAGGGTCCTACGAGCAGTACTTC.